This T cell receptor beta chain appears in the sequencing data of a study of glioma-infiltrating T cells after dendritic cell vaccination. Per germline, CDR1 SEHNR and CDR2 FQNEAQ (reference sequence). The CDR3 has 15 amino acids. Unmatched junction bases numbered 6, after V lost 5 bases and J lost 0 bases. Some clones are missing from TCRdb's copy, which holds only in-frame ones; the method was immunoSEQ multiplex PCR. Of tens of thousands of clones in the sample, 85% were seen once. All glioblastoma patients lacked an isocitrate dehydrogenase mutation. This clone was found once. The material was blood, obtained before dendritic cell vaccination. The J gene is TRBJ1-1, the V gene TRBV7-9; TRBD1 aligns across 7 bases. This clonotype originated in a human donor with glioblastoma. The CDR3 DNA reads as TGTGCCAGCAGCATCCTGACAGGGATGAACACTGAAGCTTTCTTT. This encodes CASSILTGMNTEAFF. The whole variable domain, filled in from reference TRBV7-9 and TRBJ1-1, reads DTGVSQNPRHKITKRGQNVTFRCDPISEHNRLYWYRQTLGQGPEFLTYFQNEAQLEKSRLLSDRFSAERPKGSFSTLEIQRTEQGDSAMYLCASSILTGMNTEAFFGQGTRLTVV.